This TCR beta chain was captured in a study of T cell repertoires in cytomegalovirus infection. Study background: In the study, CMV epitopes included recently identified HLA-C-restricted and well-studied HLA-B-restricted ones.

This clonotype was seen ten or more times. Its antigen is as yet unknown. TCRdb re-called the reads through MiXCR, storing one row per CDR3 protein. The table records approximately 1,000,000 distinct CDR3 sequences, more than 25% of them present only once. V was shortened by 3 bases and J by 0 bases, with 7 bases between the two germline ends. CDR1 and CDR2 from the germline V gene are MGHRA and YSYEKL. This CDR3 has 14 residues. Findings of the study overall: In two of eight donors, the top clonotype was HLA-C-restricted CMV-specific.

Sample: cultured CD8+ T cells from PBMCs, taken from culture after CMV antigen stimulation. This clonotype was sampled from a human donor in good health (CMV status not recorded). Some clones in this sample may be carry-over from other donors' samples. The chain is built from TRBV4-1 and TRBJ2-3; tentatively, D is TRBD1 (5 bases). CDR3 nucleotide sequence: TGCGCCAGCAGCCACGACAGCAGCACAGATACGCAGTATTTT. Translation: CASSHDSSTDTQYF.